The rows below give T cell receptor beta chains drawn from one sample of a study of CD8 T cells in ankylosing spondylitis. TCRdb reprocessed the 5' RACE reads via MiXCR and lists one record per CDR3 protein. This sample has roughly 120,000 distinct CDR3 sequences, with approximately 15% found just once. What was sequenced was blood, either unsorted or a sorted T cell fraction (not recorded which). The origin of the receptors is a female donor with ankylosing spondylitis or in good health (not recorded which). Each CDR3 is given with its conserved first and last residue. A D gene is named only where the DNA matches it firmly. Part of the rows lack a size; the others show once, few, many or a class for expanded clones.

>TRBD1|NA|TRBJ2-7|TRBV20-1
CCARFALTGVEVEQYF
TGCTGTGCTAGATTCGCCCTGACAGGGGTGGAGGTCGAGCAGTACTTC
>NA|many|TRBJ2-1|TRBV12-3/TRBV12-4
CASSLWRVPVNEQFF
TGTGCCAGCAGTTTATGGCGGGTGCCGGTCAATGAGCAGTTCTTC
>NA|NA|TRBJ2-5|TRBV3-1
CASSQVVKGETQYF
TGTGCCAGCAGCCAAGTGGTAAAAGGGGAGACCCAGTACTTC
>NA|many|TRBJ2-4|TRBV21-1
CATLDTQYF
TGTGCCACCCTTGACACTCAGTACTTC
>NA|NA|TRBJ2-1|TRBV20-1
CSARLAGRSSYNEQFF
TGCAGTGCTAGGCTGGCAGGGCGTAGCTCCTACAATGAGCAGTTCTTC
>TRBD2|many|TRBJ2-1|TRBV12-3/TRBV12-4
CASKSGKESQEQFF
TGTGCCAGCAAAAGCGGGAAAGAGTCACAGGAGCAGTTCTTC
>NA|few|TRBJ1-5|TRBV20-1
CSARSTADQPQHF
TGCAGTGCTAGATCGACAGCGGATCAGCCCCAGCATTTT
>NA|few|TRBJ2-1|TRBV5-1
CASSSSQNAYNEQFF
TGCGCCAGCAGCTCTTCACAGAATGCCTACAATGAGCAGTTCTTC
>TRBD1|NA|TRBJ2-2|TRBV7-8
CASSFRQGANTGELFF
TGTGCCAGCAGCTTCAGACAGGGGGCGAACACCGGGGAGCTGTTTTTT
>NA|many|TRBJ2-3|TRBV5-1
CASSGDKADTQYF
TGCGCCAGCAGCGGTGACAAGGCAGATACGCAGTATTTT
>NA|many|TRBJ1-5|TRBV28
CASSQRQANNQPQHF
TGTGCCAGCAGCCAAAGGCAGGCCAACAATCAGCCCCAGCATTTT
>TRBD1|many|TRBJ1-2|TRBV10-3
CAITMDRGYGYTF
TGTGCCATCACTATGGACAGGGGCTATGGCTACACCTTC
>NA|few|TRBJ2-4|TRBV12-3/TRBV12-4
CASSLGGPKNIQYF
TGTGCCAGCAGTTTAGGGGGACCCAAAAACATTCAGTACTTC
>NA|NA|TRBJ1-1|TRBV12-2
CASRLIHWDTEAFF
TGTGCAAGTCGCTTAATCCATTGGGACACTGAAGCTTTCTTT
>TRBD1|many|TRBJ2-2|TRBV28
CASSTGTGVPGELFF
TGTGCCAGCAGCACCGGGACAGGGGTTCCCGGGGAGCTGTTTTTT
>NA|few|TRBJ2-7|TRBV7-9
CASSPRRNSYEQYF
TGTGCCAGCAGCCCCCGAAGAAATTCCTACGAGCAGTACTTC
>TRBD2|many|TRBJ2-3|TRBV11-2
CASSSYWGSTSGEDTQYF
TGTGCCAGCAGCTCTTACTGGGGGTCCACTAGCGGAGAGGATACGCAGTATTTT
>TRBD1|many|TRBJ2-7|TRBV25-1
CASSPRGRGLYEQYF
TGTGCCAGCAGTCCCCGGGGCAGGGGGCTCTACGAGCAGTACTTC
>NA|many|TRBJ1-6|TRBV5-5
CASSLGVALDSPLHF
TGTGCCAGCAGCTTGGGGGTGGCTCTAGATTCACCCCTCCACTTT
>NA|few|TRBJ2-1|TRBV7-2
CASSLMTAYNEQFF
TGTGCCAGCAGCTTAATGACCGCCTACAATGAGCAGTTCTTC
>TRBD2|few|TRBJ2-3|TRBV11-2
CASSLEGLGGGAQYF
TGTGCCAGCAGCTTAGAAGGATTGGGCGGGGGTGCGCAGTATTTT
>TRBD1|many|TRBJ2-2|TRBV20-1
CSANRGRSGELFF
TGCAGTGCTAACAGGGGGCGCAGCGGGGAGCTGTTTTTT
>NA|NA|TRBJ2-7|TRBV9
CASSPTRNPSYEQYF
TGTGCCAGCAGCCCTACGAGGAATCCCTCCTACGAGCAGTACTTC
>NA|many|TRBJ2-2|TRBV5-1
CASSPRTTGELFF
TGCGCCAGCAGCCCGAGGACCACCGGGGAGCTGTTTTTT
>NA|NA|TRBJ2-1|TRBV18
CASSPRLNEQFF
TGTGCCAGCTCACCACGGCTCAATGAGCAGTTCTTC
>TRBD2|many|TRBJ2-7|TRBV29-1
CSVEGGGGRDSYEQYF
TGCAGCGTTGAAGGAGGTGGCGGGAGGGACTCCTACGAGCAGTACTTC
>NA|few|TRBJ1-4|TRBV12-3/TRBV12-4
CASSLALGGTNEKLFF
TGTGCCAGCAGTTTAGCGCTGGGGGGAACTAATGAAAAACTGTTTTTT
>NA|many|TRBJ1-3|TRBV6-1
CASRPLFDGNTIYF
TGTGCCAGCAGACCCCTCTTCGACGGAAACACCATATATTTT
>NA|NA|TRBJ1-6|TRBV7-9
CASLRSGSESNSPLHF
TGTGCCAGCCTGCGGTCGGGGAGCGAGTCCAATTCACCCCTCCACTTT
>NA|few|TRBJ2-7|TRBV5-1
CASSLAMDLTYEQYF
TGCGCCAGCAGCTTGGCAATGGACTTAACCTACGAGCAGTACTTC
>NA|NA|TRBJ2-2|TRBV6-1
CASSLISTSRRIGELFF
TGTGCCAGCAGCCTGATATCGACTAGTCGTCGAATCGGGGAGCTGTTTTTT
>TRBD1|many|TRBJ2-7|TRBV5-1
CASSYTATGAYEQYF
TGCGCTAGCAGCTACACAGCGACAGGGGCCTACGAGCAGTACTTC
>NA|many|TRBJ2-3|TRBV20-1
CSAIYGVGDTQYF
TGCAGTGCTATCTATGGCGTGGGGGATACGCAGTATTTT
>NA|NA|TRBJ2-6|TRBV5-1
CASSLTGLSSGANVLTF
TGCGCCAGCAGCTTAACGGGTTTGAGCTCTGGGGCCAACGTCCTGACTTTC
>NA|NA|TRBJ2-4|TRBV5-6
CASSLGVANIQYF
TGTGCCAGCAGCTTGGGTGTGGCAAACATTCAGTACTTC
>TRBD2|many|TRBJ2-1|TRBV9
CASSERGVTYNEQFF
TGTGCCAGCAGCGAGCGGGGGGTCACTTACAATGAGCAGTTCTTC
>NA|NA|TRBJ1-5|TRBV28
CASSSANQPQHF
TGTGCCAGCAGTTCAGCTAATCAGCCCCAGCATTTT
>NA|many|TRBJ1-6|TRBV15
CATSRDLVMGNSPLHF
TGTGCCACCAGCAGAGATCTAGTCATGGGTAATTCACCCCTCCACTTT
>NA|many|TRBJ1-1|TRBV6-1
CASTRGADTEAFF
TGTGCCAGCACCCGGGGGGCGGATACTGAAGCTTTCTTT
>NA|many|TRBJ2-6|TRBV10-3
CAISLTNLARSSGANVLTF
TGTGCCATCAGTCTTACCAACTTAGCGCGTAGCTCTGGGGCCAACGTCCTGACTTTC
>NA|many|TRBJ2-6|TRBV20-1
CSAREAGANVLTF
TGCAGTGCTAGGGAAGCTGGGGCCAACGTCCTGACTTTC
>NA|NA|TRBJ1-1|TRBV2
CASRPIGGGTEAFF
TGTGCCAGCCGGCCGATCGGGGGCGGGACTGAAGCTTTCTTT
>TRBD1|NA|TRBJ2-1|TRBV19
CASSPGTGVNEQFF
TGTGCCAGTAGTCCAGGGACAGGGGTCAATGAGCAGTTCTTC
>NA|NA|TRBJ2-5|TRBV5-8
CASSRSGTLTGETQYF
TGTGCCAGCAGCAGATCCGGGACTCTGACGGGGGAGACCCAGTACTTC
>NA|many|TRBJ2-2|TRBV7-2
CASSSLAGELFF
TGTGCCAGCAGCTCCCTCGCCGGGGAGCTGTTTTTT
>TRBD2|NA|TRBJ2-7|TRBV29-1
CSVGPTGGYEQYF
TGCAGCGTGGGACCCACGGGAGGATACGAGCAGTACTTC
>TRBD1|NA|TRBJ2-1|TRBV5-6
CASSSKDRGYSGEQFF
TGTGCCAGCAGCTCCAAGGACAGGGGGTACTCGGGTGAGCAGTTCTTC
>NA|few|TRBJ2-1|TRBV27
CASSQGFTVYNEQFF
TGTGCCAGCAGTCAGGGGTTCACCGTCTACAATGAGCAGTTCTTC
>NA|few|TRBJ2-3|TRBV4-2
CASSPGIGTDTQYF
TGTGCCAGCAGCCCAGGAATCGGCACAGATACGCAGTATTTT
>NA|many|TRBJ2-7|TRBV7-2
CASSLNVQARGYF
TGTGCCAGCAGCTTAAATGTGCAGGCCAGGGGGTACTTC
>NA|once|TRBJ1-1|TRBV9
CASSVDPGQNTEAFF
TGTGCCAGCAGCGTAGATCCCGGACAGAACACTGAAGCTTTCTTT
>NA|many|TRBJ1-5|TRBV4-2
CASSQDRTEIFGNQPQHF
TGTGCCAGCAGCCAAGATCGGACGGAAATATTTGGCAATCAGCCCCAGCATTTT
>NA|NA|TRBJ2-7|TRBV10-3
CAISFGEGLEQYF
TGTGCCATATCGTTCGGGGAAGGGCTCGAGCAGTACTTC
>NA|many|TRBJ2-3|TRBV20-1
CSAGPQDTQYF
TGCAGTGCCGGGCCCCAGGATACGCAGTATTTT
>NA|many|TRBJ2-5|TRBV12-3/TRBV12-4
CASRSTDQETQYF
TGTGCCAGCCGTTCAACAGACCAAGAGACCCAGTACTTC
>NA|NA|TRBJ2-2|TRBV27
CASSFSVGRELFF
TGTGCCAGCAGTTTCTCCGTCGGGAGGGAGCTGTTTTTT
>TRBD1|NA|TRBJ2-5|TRBV5-1
CASSLLGQGGQETQYF
TGCGCCAGCAGCTTGCTGGGACAGGGAGGGCAAGAGACCCAGTACTTC